This is a list of T cell receptor beta chains from one sample in a study of blood T cell repertoires in COVID-19. Profiled with immunoSEQ multiplex PCR; TCRdb holds only in-frame clones, not every one. The sample contains roughly 150,000 clones, roughly 90% of which appear only once. The sequenced sample consisted of peripheral blood. These receptors came from a man in his 60s with active or convalescent COVID-19. Both conserved end residues are part of each CDR3. The D gene is left open where the match is weak. Size tells how often a clone was seen (once, few, many) or the class of an expanded clone, and some rows leave it out.

D,V,size,J,CDR3,DNA
TRBD2,TRBV24-1,NA,TRBJ2-1,CATSDVASGMNEQFF,TGTGCCACCAGTGATGTAGCTAGCGGGATGAATGAGCAGTTCTTC
NA,TRBV24-1,NA,TRBJ2-3,CATSGHSDTQYF,TGTGCCACCAGTGGGCATTCAGATACGCAGTATTTT
TRBD1,TRBV19,few,TRBJ2-7,CASSISGTGPYEQYF,TGTGCCAGTAGTATCTCCGGGACAGGGCCCTACGAGCAGTACTTC
NA,TRBV27,NA,TRBJ2-1,CASSPPGTPGVNEQFF,TGTGCCAGCAGTCCCCCCGGGACCCCGGGGGTCAATGAGCAGTTCTTC
TRBD1,TRBV6-2/TRBV6-3,NA,TRBJ1-4,CASSRTGGFGKLFF,TGTGCCAGCAGTCGGACAGGGGGATTTGGAAAACTGTTTTTT
NA,TRBV7-6,NA,TRBJ2-3,CASSSGVLIPDTQYF,TGTGCCAGCAGCTCCGGGGTTCTGATCCCAGATACGCAGTATTTT
NA,TRBV19,NA,TRBJ1-5,CASTLLGSNQPQHF,TGTGCCAGTACCCTATTGGGGAGTAATCAGCCCCAGCATTTT
NA,TRBV7-2,NA,TRBJ1-6,CASSLAPGGSQSPLHF,TGTGCCAGCAGCTTAGCCCCGGGGGGATCACAGTCACCCCTCCACTTT
TRBD1,TRBV19,NA,TRBJ1-6,CASSFGKVPGQGTGNSPLHF,TGTGCCAGTTCCTTTGGAAAGGTGCCGGGACAGGGAACGGGAAATTCACCCCTCCACTTT
NA,TRBV25-1,NA,TRBJ2-7,CASSEFPGDEQYF,TGTGCCAGCAGTGAATTCCCGGGAGACGAGCAGTACTTC
NA,TRBV19,NA,TRBJ1-2,CASRRRGSTNYGYTF,TGTGCCAGTAGGAGAAGGGGCTCAACTAACTATGGCTACACCTTC
TRBD2,TRBV28,NA,TRBJ2-7,CASGPSGILYEQYF,TGTGCCAGCGGACCAAGCGGGATCCTCTACGAGCAGTACTTC
NA,TRBV6-5,NA,TRBJ2-2,CASRWAQSPPGELFF,TGTGCCAGCAGGTGGGCACAATCCCCCCCCGGGGAGCTGTTTTTT
NA,TRBV27,NA,TRBJ2-2,CASSLRAAGELFF,TGTGCCAGCAGTTTGAGAGCCGCCGGGGAGCTGTTTTTT
TRBD2,TRBV5-1,NA,TRBJ2-1,CASSSGTSGAREQFF,TGCGCCAGCAGCTCCGGGACTAGCGGGGCCCGGGAGCAGTTCTTC
NA,TRBV7-3,NA,TRBJ2-3,CASSSPGVSTDTQYF,TGTGCCAGCAGCTCCCCGGGGGTTAGCACAGATACGCAGTATTTT
NA,TRBV30,NA,TRBJ1-2,CAWNPGVGRVDGYTF,TGTGCCTGGAACCCCGGCGTCGGCAGGGTGGATGGCTACACCTTC
TRBD2,TRBV6-2/TRBV6-3,NA,TRBJ2-1,CASSVAGSSYNEQFF,TGTGCCAGCAGCGTAGCGGGGTCTTCCTACAATGAGCAGTTCTTC
NA,TRBV14,once,TRBJ2-1,CASSQLTGVGEQFF,TGTGCCAGCAGCCAACTCACGGGGGTTGGCGAGCAGTTCTTC
TRBD2,TRBV5-1,NA,TRBJ2-7,CASSLAGGREQYF,TGCGCCAGCAGCTTAGCGGGAGGGCGCGAGCAGTACTTC
TRBD1,TRBV2,NA,TRBJ1-5,CASRAGGYQPQHF,TGTGCCAGCAGGGCAGGGGGATATCAGCCCCAGCATTTT
TRBD1,TRBV14,NA,TRBJ2-7,CASSQVLGTGAREQYF,TGTGCCAGCAGCCAAGTCCTAGGGACAGGGGCGCGAGAGCAGTACTTC
TRBD2,TRBV7-2,NA,TRBJ2-7,CASSLGTSGKAGYEQYF,TGTGCCAGCAGCTTAGGTACTAGCGGAAAGGCGGGGTACGAGCAGTACTTC
TRBD1,TRBV30,NA,TRBJ2-7,CAWSVKRGRLGEQYF,TGTGCCTGGAGTGTCAAAAGGGGGCGTCTTGGGGAGCAGTACTTC
TRBD1,TRBV5-1,NA,TRBJ1-6,CASSWTGASSPLHF,TGCGCCAGCAGCTGGACAGGGGCGAGTTCACCCCTCCACTTT
NA,TRBV6-2/TRBV6-3,NA,TRBJ1-2,CASSYSSPGQTSSF,TGTGCCAGCAGTTACTCTTCTCCTGGACAGACCTCTTCATTT
TRBD2,TRBV19,NA,TRBJ2-5,CASSNSNVGLAGGQETQYF,TGTGCCAGTAGTAATTCTAATGTGGGGCTAGCGGGGGGACAAGAGACCCAGTACTTC
NA,TRBV19,NA,TRBJ1-5,CASIPTRGGQPQHF,TGTGCCAGTATCCCCACAAGAGGCGGTCAGCCCCAGCATTTT
TRBD1,TRBV24-1,once,TRBJ1-1,CATSDLPTDGTVNTEAFF,TGTGCCACCAGTGATTTGCCGACGGACGGGACAGTAAACACTGAAGCTTTCTTT
TRBD2,TRBV5-1,once,TRBJ2-1,CASSGGRAGGNHNEQFF,TGCGCCAGCAGCGGCGGACGGGCGGGGGGGAATCACAATGAGCAGTTCTTC
TRBD2,TRBV5-4,NA,TRBJ2-5,CASSLGGGGVETQYF,TGTGCCAGCAGCTTGGGGGGCGGGGGAGTGGAGACCCAGTACTTC
TRBD1,TRBV24-1,NA,TRBJ1-4,CATSDSRDRVEKLFF,TGTGCCACCAGTGATTCCCGGGACAGGGTTGAAAAACTGTTTTTT
NA,TRBV19,once,TRBJ1-1,CASNYDRLNTEAFF,TGTGCCAGTAATTACGACAGGCTGAACACTGAAGCTTTCTTT
NA,TRBV9,once,TRBJ1-6,CASSVDAGALNSPLHF,TGTGCCAGCAGCGTAGACGCAGGGGCTCTCAATTCACCCCTCCACTTT
NA,TRBV20-1,NA,TRBJ1-4,CSARETSRLFF,TGCAGTGCTAGAGAGACGAGCAGGCTGTTTTTT
NA,TRBV19,few,TRBJ1-5,CASSPRQSNQPQHF,TGTGCCAGTAGTCCCAGACAGAGCAATCAGCCCCAGCATTTT
TRBD1,TRBV7-3,NA,TRBJ1-4,CASSATGGNGEKLFF,TGTGCCAGCAGCGCAACAGGGGGGAATGGCGAAAAACTGTTTTTT
TRBD1,TRBV6-6,NA,TRBJ2-7,CASARGDSYEQYF,TGTGCCAGCGCCCGTGGGGACAGCTACGAGCAGTACTTC
NA,TRBV7-2,NA,TRBJ2-3,CASGDYRPDTQYF,TGTGCCAGCGGAGACTACCGCCCAGATACGCAGTATTTT
TRBD2,TRBV7-2,NA,TRBJ2-7,CASSLPGLAGDRYEQYF,TGTGCCAGCAGCTTGCCGGGACTAGCGGGAGACCGCTACGAGCAGTACTTC
TRBD1,TRBV7-3,NA,TRBJ1-3,CASSLGDRTSGNTIYF,TGTGCCAGCAGCTTAGGGGACAGAACCTCTGGAAACACCATATATTTT
TRBD2,TRBV28,NA,TRBJ2-3,CASSVGGRTRTDTQYF,TGTGCCAGCAGTGTCGGCGGGAGAACCCGAACAGATACGCAGTATTTT
NA,TRBV19,NA,TRBJ2-1,CASSPTERTANNEQFF,TGTGCCAGTAGTCCAACGGAACGGACAGCTAACAATGAGCAGTTCTTC
NA,TRBV19,NA,TRBJ1-5,CATNKRGISNQPQHF,TGTGCCACCAATAAGAGAGGTATTAGCAATCAGCCCCAGCATTTT
TRBD2,TRBV7-3,NA,TRBJ2-1,CASSSRGGVKGGHEQFF,TGTGCCAGCAGCTCCCGTGGGGGGGTGAAGGGCGGACATGAGCAGTTCTTC